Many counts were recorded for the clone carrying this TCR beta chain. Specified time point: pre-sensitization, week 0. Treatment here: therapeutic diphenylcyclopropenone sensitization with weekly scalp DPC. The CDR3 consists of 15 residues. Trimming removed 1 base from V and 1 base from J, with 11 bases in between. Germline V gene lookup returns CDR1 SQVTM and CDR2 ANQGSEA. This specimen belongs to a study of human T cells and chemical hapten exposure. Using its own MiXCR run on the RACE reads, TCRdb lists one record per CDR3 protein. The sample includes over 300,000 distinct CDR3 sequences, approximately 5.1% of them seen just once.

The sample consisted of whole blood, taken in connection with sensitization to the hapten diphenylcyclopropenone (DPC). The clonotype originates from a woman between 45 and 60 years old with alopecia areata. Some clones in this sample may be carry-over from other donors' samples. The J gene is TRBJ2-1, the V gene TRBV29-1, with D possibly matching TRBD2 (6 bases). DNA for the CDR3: TGCAGCGTTGAAGCGGAGGAGGGATCCTACAATGAGCAGTTCTTC. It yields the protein CSVEAEEGSYNEQFF.